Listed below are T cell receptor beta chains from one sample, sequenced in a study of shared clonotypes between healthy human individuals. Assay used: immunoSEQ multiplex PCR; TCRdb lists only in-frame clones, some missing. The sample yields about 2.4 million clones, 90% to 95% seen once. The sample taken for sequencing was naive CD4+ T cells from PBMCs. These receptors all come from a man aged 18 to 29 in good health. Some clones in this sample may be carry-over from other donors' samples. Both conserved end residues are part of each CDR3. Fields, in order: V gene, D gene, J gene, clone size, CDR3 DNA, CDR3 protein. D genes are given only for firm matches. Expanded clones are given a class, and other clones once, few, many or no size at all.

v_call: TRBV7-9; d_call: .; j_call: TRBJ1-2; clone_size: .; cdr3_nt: TGTGCCAGCAGCTTATGGTCCTATGGCTACACCTTC; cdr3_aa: CASSLWSYGYTF
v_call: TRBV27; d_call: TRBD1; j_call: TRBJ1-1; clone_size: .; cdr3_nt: TGTGCCAGCAGTTTATTGACAGGGACTGAAGCTTTCTTT; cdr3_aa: CASSLLTGTEAFF
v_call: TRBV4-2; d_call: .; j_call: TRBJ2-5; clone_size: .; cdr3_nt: TGTGCCAGCACCCAACTTAATGGGGGGGCCGTTTTCCCAGAGACCCAGTACTTC; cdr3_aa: CASTQLNGGAVFPETQYF
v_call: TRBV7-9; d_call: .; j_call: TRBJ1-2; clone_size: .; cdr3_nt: TGTGCCAGCAGCGGGGCGGGAGGTGCGTACTATGGCTACACCTTC; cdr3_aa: CASSGAGGAYYGYTF
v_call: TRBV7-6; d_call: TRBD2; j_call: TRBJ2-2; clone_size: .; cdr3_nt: TGTGCCAGCAGCCGGGGGGAGAACACCGGGGAGCTGTTTTTT; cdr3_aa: CASSRGENTGELFF
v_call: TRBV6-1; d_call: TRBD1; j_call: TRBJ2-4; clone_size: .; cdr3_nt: TGTGCCAGCACTCCGACAGGGTTAATAGGAAACATTCAGTACTTC; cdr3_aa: CASTPTGLIGNIQYF
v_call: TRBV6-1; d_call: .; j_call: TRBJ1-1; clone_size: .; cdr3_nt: TGTGCCAGCAGTGAAATTCCCATGAACACTGAAGCTTTCTTT; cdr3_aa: CASSEIPMNTEAFF
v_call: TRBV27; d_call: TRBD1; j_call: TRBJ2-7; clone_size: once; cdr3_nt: TGTGCCAGCAGTAGACAGGGTTCAATTAACGAGCAGTACTTC; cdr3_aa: CASSRQGSINEQYF
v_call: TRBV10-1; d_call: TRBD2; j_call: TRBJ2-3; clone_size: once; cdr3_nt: TGCGCCAGCAGTGCGGCGGGAGGAGACCATACGCAGTATTTT; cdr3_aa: CASSAAGGDHTQYF
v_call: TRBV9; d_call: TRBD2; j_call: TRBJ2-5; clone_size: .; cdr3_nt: TGTGCCAGCAGCGTAGGGGCGTCTAGCGGACAAGAGACCCAGTACTTC; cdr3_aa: CASSVGASSGQETQYF
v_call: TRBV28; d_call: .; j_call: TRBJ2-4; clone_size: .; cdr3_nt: TGTGCCAGCAGTTCCGGGGCCCGAGACATTCAGTACTTC; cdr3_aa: CASSSGARDIQYF
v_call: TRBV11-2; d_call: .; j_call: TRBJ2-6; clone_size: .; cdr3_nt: TGTGCCAGCAGCCCGGGCCCATCTGGGGCCAACGTCCTGACTTTC; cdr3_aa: CASSPGPSGANVLTF
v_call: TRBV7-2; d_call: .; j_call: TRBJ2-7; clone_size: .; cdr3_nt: TGTGCCAGCAGTCCTCCGGGGGCTGAGCCCTACGAGCAGTACTTC; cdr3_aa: CASSPPGAEPYEQYF
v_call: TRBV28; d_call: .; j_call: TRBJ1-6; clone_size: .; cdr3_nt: TGTGCCAGCAGTTTTAGTCTTCGGCCTTCACCCCTCCACTTT; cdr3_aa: CASSFSLRPSPLHF
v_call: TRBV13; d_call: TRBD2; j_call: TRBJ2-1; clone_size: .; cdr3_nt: TGTGCCAGCAGACCGAGCGGGAGGGCCTACAATGAGCAGTTCTTC; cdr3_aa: CASRPSGRAYNEQFF
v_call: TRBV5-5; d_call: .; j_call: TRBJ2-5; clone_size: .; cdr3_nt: TGTGCCAGCAGCTTGGCGGTGACAGGAGGTCAAGAGACCCAGTACTTC; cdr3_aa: CASSLAVTGGQETQYF
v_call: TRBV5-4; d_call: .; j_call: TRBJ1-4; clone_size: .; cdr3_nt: TGTGCCAGCAGCTTGGAAGGGGTCGGAAAACTGTTTTTT; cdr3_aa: CASSLEGVGKLFF
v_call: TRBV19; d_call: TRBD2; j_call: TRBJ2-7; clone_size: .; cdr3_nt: TGTGCCAGTAGTATCCCTCATCGAGCGGGATTTGCCTACGAGCAGTACTTC; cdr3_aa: CASSIPHRAGFAYEQYF
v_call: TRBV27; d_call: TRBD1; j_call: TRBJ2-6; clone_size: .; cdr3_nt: TGTGCCAGCATTTGGACAGGTGTTCCGAGCTCTGGGGCCAACGTCCTGACTTTC; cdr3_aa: CASIWTGVPSSGANVLTF
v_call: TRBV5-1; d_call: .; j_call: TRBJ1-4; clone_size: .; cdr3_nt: TGCGCCAGCAGCTTGTGGGACACTACAACTAATGAAAAACTGTTTTTT; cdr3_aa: CASSLWDTTTNEKLFF
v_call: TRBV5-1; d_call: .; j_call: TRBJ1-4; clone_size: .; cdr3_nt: TGCGCCAGCAGCTTGCGGGCACCTAATGAAAAACTGTTTTTT; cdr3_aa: CASSLRAPNEKLFF
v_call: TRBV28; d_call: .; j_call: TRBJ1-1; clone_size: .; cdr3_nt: TGTGCCAGCAGTTTAGCAGGGTACCCTGAAGCTTTCTTT; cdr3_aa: CASSLAGYPEAFF
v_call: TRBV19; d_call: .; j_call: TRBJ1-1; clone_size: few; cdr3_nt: TGTGCCAGTAGTATGGGGGTGAGGAACACTGAAGCTTTCTTT; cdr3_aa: CASSMGVRNTEAFF
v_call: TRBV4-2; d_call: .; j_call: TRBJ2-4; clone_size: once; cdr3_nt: TGTGCCAGCAGCCCAGGACAGAGCCAAAACATTCAGTACTTC; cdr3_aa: CASSPGQSQNIQYF
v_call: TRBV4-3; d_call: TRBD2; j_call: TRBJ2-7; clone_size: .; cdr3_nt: TGCGCCAGCAGCCAGGAATCGGGACTAGCGGGAGTTATCTACGAGCAGTACTTC; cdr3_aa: CASSQESGLAGVIYEQYF
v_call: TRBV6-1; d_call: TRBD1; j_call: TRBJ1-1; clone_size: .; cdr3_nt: TGTGCCAGCAGTGGCTCAGGGGGCCCCACTGAAGCTTTCTTT; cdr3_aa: CASSGSGGPTEAFF
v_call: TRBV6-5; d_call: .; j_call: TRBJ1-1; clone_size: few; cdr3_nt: TGTGCCAGCAGTTACTCACGGGGGCCTGAAGCTTTCTTT; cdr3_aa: CASSYSRGPEAFF
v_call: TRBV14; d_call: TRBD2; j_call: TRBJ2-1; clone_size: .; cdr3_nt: TGTGCCAGCAGCCCTTATCTGACTAGCGGGGGGGTTGAGCAGTTCTTC; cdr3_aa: CASSPYLTSGGVEQFF
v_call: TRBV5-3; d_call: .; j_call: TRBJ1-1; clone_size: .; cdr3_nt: TGTGCCAGAAGCAACAGGGATTGGGACACTGAAGCTTTCTTT; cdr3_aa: CARSNRDWDTEAFF
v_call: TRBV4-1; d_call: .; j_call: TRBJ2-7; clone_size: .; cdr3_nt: TGCGCCAGCAGCCAGACCCCCGGGGGCAGAACCTACGAGCAGTACTTC; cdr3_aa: CASSQTPGGRTYEQYF
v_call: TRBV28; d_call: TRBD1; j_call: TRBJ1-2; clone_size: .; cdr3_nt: TGTGCCAGCAGTTTGACGGGTCGGGGACAGGACGTCTTC; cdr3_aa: CASSLTGRGQDVF
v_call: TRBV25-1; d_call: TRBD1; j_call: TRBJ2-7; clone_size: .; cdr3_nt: TGTGCCAGCAGTCCATCCCTGGGACAGGGGGCCTACGAGCAGTACTTC; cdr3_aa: CASSPSLGQGAYEQYF
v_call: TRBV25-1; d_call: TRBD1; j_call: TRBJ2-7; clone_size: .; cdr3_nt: TGTGCCAGCAGTGAATCCACCGGGACAGGGAACTACGAGCAGTACTTC; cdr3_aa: CASSESTGTGNYEQYF
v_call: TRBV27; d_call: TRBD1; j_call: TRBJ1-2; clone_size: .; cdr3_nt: TGTGCCAGCTACAGGGGAGACTATGGCTACACCTTC; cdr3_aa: CASYRGDYGYTF
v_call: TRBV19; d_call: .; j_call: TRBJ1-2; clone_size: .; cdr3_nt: TGTGCCAGTAGTACCCTACGGGAGTTGGATGGCTACACCTTC; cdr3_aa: CASSTLRELDGYTF
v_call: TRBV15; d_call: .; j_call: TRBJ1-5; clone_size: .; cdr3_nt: TGTGCCACCAGCAGAGCAACCGGAGCGAATCAGCCCCAGCATTTT; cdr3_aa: CATSRATGANQPQHF
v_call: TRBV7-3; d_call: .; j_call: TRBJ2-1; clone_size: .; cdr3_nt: TGTGCCAGCAGCTTCGACACTTACAATGAGCAGTTCTTC; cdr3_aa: CASSFDTYNEQFF
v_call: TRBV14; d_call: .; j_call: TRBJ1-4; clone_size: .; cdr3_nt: TGTGCCAGCAGCCCTCGGGGGCTCGGTGAAAAACTGTTTTTT; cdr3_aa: CASSPRGLGEKLFF
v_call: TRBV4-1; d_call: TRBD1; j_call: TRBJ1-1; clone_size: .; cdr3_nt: TGCGCCAGCAGCAGGGCGGATCAGGGGGACACTGAAGCTTTCTTT; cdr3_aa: CASSRADQGDTEAFF
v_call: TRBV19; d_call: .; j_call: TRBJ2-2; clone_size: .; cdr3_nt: TGTGCCAGTAGTATCGGCAAGAACACCGGGGAGCTGTTTTTT; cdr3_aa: CASSIGKNTGELFF
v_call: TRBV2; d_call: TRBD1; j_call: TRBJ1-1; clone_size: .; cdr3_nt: TGTGCCAGCAGTTCGGATCAGGGGGTGCCTGAAGCTTTCTTT; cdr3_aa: CASSSDQGVPEAFF
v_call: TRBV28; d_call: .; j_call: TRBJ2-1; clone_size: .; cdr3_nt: TGTGCCAGCAGTACCTCGGACGGTAACAATGAGCAGTTCTTC; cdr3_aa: CASSTSDGNNEQFF
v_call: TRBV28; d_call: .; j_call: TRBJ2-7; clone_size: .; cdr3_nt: TGTGCCAGCAGTTTGGGCAGGGGCGAGCAGTACTTC; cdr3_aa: CASSLGRGEQYF
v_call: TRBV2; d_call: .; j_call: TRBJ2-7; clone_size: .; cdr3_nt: TGTGCCAGCAGTGAAGGGGGAAACGAGCAGTACTTC; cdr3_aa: CASSEGGNEQYF
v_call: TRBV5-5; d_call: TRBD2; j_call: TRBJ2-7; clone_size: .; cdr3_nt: TGTGCCAGCAGCCCCCTAGCAGCGGGAGCCTACGAGCAGTACTTC; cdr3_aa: CASSPLAAGAYEQYF
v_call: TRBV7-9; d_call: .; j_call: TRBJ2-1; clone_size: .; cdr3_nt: TGTGCCAGCAGCTTAGGTCGGGCAAGGGCTATTTACAATGAGCAGTTCTTC; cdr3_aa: CASSLGRARAIYNEQFF
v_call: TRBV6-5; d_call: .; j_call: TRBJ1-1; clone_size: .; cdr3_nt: TGTGCCAGCACCCCGTACCTCGGGGGTCGGACTGAAGCTTTCTTT; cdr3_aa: CASTPYLGGRTEAFF
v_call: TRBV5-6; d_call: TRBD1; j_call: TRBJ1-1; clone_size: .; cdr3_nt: TGTGCCAGCAGCTTCCGACAGGGGGCATGGGACACTGAAGCTTTCTTT; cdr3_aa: CASSFRQGAWDTEAFF
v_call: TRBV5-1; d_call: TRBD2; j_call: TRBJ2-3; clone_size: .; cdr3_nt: TGCGCCAGCAGCTTTATAGCGGGAGGCACAGATACGCAGTATTTT; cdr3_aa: CASSFIAGGTDTQYF
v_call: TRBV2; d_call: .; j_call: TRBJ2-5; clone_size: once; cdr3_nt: TGTGCCACGAGGTTCCAAGAGACCCAGTACTTC; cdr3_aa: CATRFQETQYF
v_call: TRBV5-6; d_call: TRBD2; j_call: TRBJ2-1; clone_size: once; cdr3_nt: TGTGCCAGCAGCTTGGTGGCTAGCGGGAGCTCCTACAATGAGCAGTTCTTC; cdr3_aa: CASSLVASGSSYNEQFF
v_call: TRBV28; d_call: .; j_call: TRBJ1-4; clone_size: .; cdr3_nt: TGTGCCAGCAGTTTCCACTCAGGGAAAACTAATGAAAAACTGTTTTTT; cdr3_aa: CASSFHSGKTNEKLFF
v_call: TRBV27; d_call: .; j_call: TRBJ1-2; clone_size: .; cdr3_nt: TGTGCCAGCAGTTTAATGGGTCTTACTGCAGGGCTCCTTAACTATGGCTACACCTTC; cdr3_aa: CASSLMGLTAGLLNYGYTF